Listed below are T cell receptor beta chains from one sample, sequenced in a study of naive and memory T cell subsets. Each CDR3 protein is one row after TCRdb ran MiXCR on the UMI-ligation and nested PCR reads. The table lists approximately 140,000 distinct CDR3 sequences, more than 15% of them singletons. Sequenced material: naive CD4+ T cells from blood. The receptors were sampled from a human donor in good health. CDR3s include the opening cysteine and the closing phenylalanine or tryptophan. The order of the fields is V gene, D gene, clone size, J gene, CDR3 protein, CDR3 DNA. D genes are given only for firm matches. The size entry is marked missing in some rows and otherwise reads once, few, many or a size class.

v_gene: TRBV20-1
d_gene: -
abundance: few
j_gene: TRBJ2-3
CDR3aa: CSASESGTDTQYF
CDR3nt: TGCAGTGCTAGTGAATCAGGGACAGATACGCAGTATTTT

v_gene: TRBV12-3/TRBV12-4
d_gene: TRBD1
abundance: many
j_gene: TRBJ2-5
CDR3aa: CASSDRVKETQYF
CDR3nt: TGTGCCAGCAGTGACAGGGTGAAAGAGACCCAGTACTTC

v_gene: TRBV29-1
d_gene: -
abundance: -
j_gene: TRBJ1-4
CDR3aa: CSVLTGNREKLFF
CDR3nt: TGCAGCGTCCTCACTGGAAACCGAGAAAAACTGTTTTTT

v_gene: TRBV10-3
d_gene: -
abundance: few
j_gene: TRBJ1-1
CDR3aa: CAISDRDNMNTEAFF
CDR3nt: TGTGCCATCAGTGACAGAGACAACATGAACACTGAAGCTTTCTTT

v_gene: TRBV3-1
d_gene: TRBD2
abundance: few
j_gene: TRBJ2-7
CDR3aa: CASSHDPLAGGWEQYF
CDR3nt: TGTGCCAGCAGCCATGACCCCCTAGCGGGAGGATGGGAGCAGTACTTC

v_gene: TRBV5-1
d_gene: -
abundance: few
j_gene: TRBJ2-2
CDR3aa: CASSRTGHTGELFF
CDR3nt: TGCGCCAGCAGCCGAACAGGGCACACCGGGGAGCTGTTTTTT

v_gene: TRBV5-4
d_gene: TRBD2
abundance: few
j_gene: TRBJ2-2
CDR3aa: CASSSGTSVVTGELFF
CDR3nt: TGTGCCAGCAGCTCAGGGACTAGCGTGGTAACCGGGGAGCTGTTTTTT

v_gene: TRBV29-1
d_gene: TRBD1
abundance: -
j_gene: TRBJ1-5
CDR3aa: CSVSGQGKSSNQPQHF
CDR3nt: TGCAGCGTTTCGGGACAGGGGAAATCTAGCAATCAGCCCCAGCATTTT

v_gene: TRBV7-9
d_gene: -
abundance: few
j_gene: TRBJ2-3
CDR3aa: CASRRGIETDTQYF
CDR3nt: TGTGCCAGCAGAAGGGGGATCGAAACAGATACGCAGTATTTT

v_gene: TRBV18
d_gene: TRBD1
abundance: -
j_gene: TRBJ2-5
CDR3aa: CASSRPTGEETQYF
CDR3nt: TGTGCCAGCTCACGACCGACAGGGGAAGAGACCCAGTACTTC

v_gene: TRBV11-2
d_gene: TRBD2
abundance: many
j_gene: TRBJ2-1
CDR3aa: CASSDSRGLESANEQFF
CDR3nt: TGTGCCAGCAGCGACTCCAGAGGACTAGAATCTGCAAATGAGCAGTTCTTC

v_gene: TRBV20-1
d_gene: TRBD1
abundance: few
j_gene: TRBJ2-1
CDR3aa: CSALGQGSGSYNEQFF
CDR3nt: TGCAGTGCTCTCGGACAGGGTAGCGGATCCTACAATGAGCAGTTCTTC

v_gene: TRBV6-2/TRBV6-3
d_gene: -
abundance: many
j_gene: TRBJ1-1
CDR3aa: CASSPQGGDTEAFF
CDR3nt: TGTGCCAGCAGTCCACAGGGAGGGGACACTGAAGCTTTCTTT

v_gene: TRBV7-9
d_gene: TRBD1
abundance: -
j_gene: TRBJ2-1
CDR3aa: CASSYSTGWGEQFF
CDR3nt: TGTGCCAGCAGTTATTCGACAGGGTGGGGTGAGCAGTTCTTC

v_gene: TRBV30
d_gene: TRBD2
abundance: -
j_gene: TRBJ2-1
CDR3aa: CAWSGRRLAGRNEQFF
CDR3nt: TGTGCCTGGAGTGGTCGAAGGCTAGCGGGACGGAATGAGCAGTTCTTC

v_gene: TRBV3-1
d_gene: TRBD2
abundance: -
j_gene: TRBJ2-1
CDR3aa: CASSEAAGGGYNEQFF
CDR3nt: TGTGCCAGCAGCGAGGCGGCGGGAGGGGGGTACAATGAGCAGTTCTTC

v_gene: TRBV11-1
d_gene: -
abundance: few
j_gene: TRBJ2-5
CDR3aa: CASSESRTKETQYF
CDR3nt: TGTGCCAGCAGCGAGAGCCGTACCAAAGAGACCCAGTACTTC

v_gene: TRBV9
d_gene: TRBD1
abundance: -
j_gene: TRBJ1-6
CDR3aa: CASSRRTGVDSPLHF
CDR3nt: TGTGCCAGCAGCCGACGGACAGGGGTGGATTCACCCCTCCACTTT

v_gene: TRBV29-1
d_gene: TRBD1
abundance: many
j_gene: TRBJ2-5
CDR3aa: CSGTGTGTETQYF
CDR3nt: TGCAGCGGCACCGGGACAGGGACAGAGACCCAGTACTTC

v_gene: TRBV9
d_gene: -
abundance: few
j_gene: TRBJ2-3
CDR3aa: CASSVVSGFTDTQYF
CDR3nt: TGTGCCAGCAGCGTAGTGAGCGGTTTCACAGATACGCAGTATTTT

v_gene: TRBV5-1
d_gene: TRBD2
abundance: -
j_gene: TRBJ2-7
CDR3aa: CASSLQGLAGQFTKGQYF
CDR3nt: TGCGCCAGCAGCTTACAAGGACTAGCGGGGCAATTTACGAAGGGGCAGTACTTC

v_gene: TRBV27
d_gene: -
abundance: few
j_gene: TRBJ1-4
CDR3aa: CASSRRSATNEKLFF
CDR3nt: TGTGCCAGCAGTCGGCGAAGCGCAACTAATGAAAAACTGTTTTTT

v_gene: TRBV13
d_gene: TRBD1
abundance: -
j_gene: TRBJ2-7
CDR3aa: CASSPRDRGNEQYF
CDR3nt: TGTGCCAGCAGCCCCCGGGACAGGGGGAACGAGCAGTACTTC

v_gene: TRBV20-1
d_gene: TRBD1
abundance: few
j_gene: TRBJ1-4
CDR3aa: CSAAGQINEKLFF
CDR3nt: TGCAGTGCCGCGGGACAGATTAATGAAAAACTGTTTTTT

v_gene: TRBV6-2/TRBV6-3
d_gene: -
abundance: few
j_gene: TRBJ2-1
CDR3aa: CASSYSERPYNEQFF
CDR3nt: TGTGCCAGCAGTTACTCCGAGCGGCCCTACAATGAGCAGTTCTTC

v_gene: TRBV7-9
d_gene: TRBD1
abundance: -
j_gene: TRBJ2-7
CDR3aa: CASSSGTVLYEQYF
CDR3nt: TGTGCCAGCAGCTCCGGGACAGTGCTTTACGAGCAGTACTTC

v_gene: TRBV5-1
d_gene: -
abundance: many
j_gene: TRBJ2-5
CDR3aa: CASSVDREETQYF
CDR3nt: TGCGCCAGCAGCGTCGACAGAGAAGAGACCCAGTACTTC

v_gene: TRBV7-2
d_gene: TRBD1
abundance: -
j_gene: TRBJ1-6
CDR3aa: CASSPNRGTSSPLHF
CDR3nt: TGTGCCAGCAGCCCAAACAGGGGGACGAGTTCACCCCTCCACTTT

v_gene: TRBV7-2
d_gene: TRBD2
abundance: many
j_gene: TRBJ2-7
CDR3aa: CASSLAGLAEYEQYF
CDR3nt: TGTGCCAGCAGCTTAGCGGGACTAGCGGAATACGAGCAGTACTTC

v_gene: TRBV3-1
d_gene: -
abundance: -
j_gene: TRBJ2-5
CDR3aa: CASSPSGAETQYF
CDR3nt: TGTGCCAGCAGTCCGTCGGGGGCAGAGACCCAGTACTTC

v_gene: TRBV20-1
d_gene: TRBD2
abundance: few
j_gene: TRBJ2-7
CDR3aa: CSARVRAGPGEQYF
CDR3nt: TGCAGTGCTAGAGTGCGAGCGGGGCCTGGGGAGCAGTACTTC

v_gene: TRBV7-8
d_gene: -
abundance: -
j_gene: TRBJ2-1
CDR3aa: CASSFLAEGEQFF
CDR3nt: TGTGCCAGCAGCTTTCTAGCCGAGGGTGAGCAGTTCTTC

v_gene: TRBV12-3/TRBV12-4
d_gene: TRBD1
abundance: few
j_gene: TRBJ2-5
CDR3aa: CASSLRDRGRTQYF
CDR3nt: TGTGCCAGCAGTTTAAGGGACAGGGGTCGGACCCAGTACTTC

v_gene: TRBV2
d_gene: TRBD2
abundance: -
j_gene: TRBJ2-1
CDR3aa: CASRGSGRERNEQFF
CDR3nt: TGTGCCAGCAGAGGGAGCGGGAGAGAACGCAATGAGCAGTTCTTC

v_gene: TRBV30
d_gene: TRBD2
abundance: few
j_gene: TRBJ2-7
CDR3aa: CAWSFRGDEQYF
CDR3nt: TGTGCCTGGAGTTTCCGGGGGGACGAGCAGTACTTC

v_gene: TRBV7-2
d_gene: -
abundance: -
j_gene: TRBJ1-2
CDR3aa: CASSDAMNYGYTF
CDR3nt: TGTGCCAGCAGCGATGCAATGAACTATGGCTACACCTTC

v_gene: TRBV29-1
d_gene: TRBD2
abundance: -
j_gene: TRBJ2-5
CDR3aa: CSVEGVAGLQETQYF
CDR3nt: TGCAGCGTTGAAGGAGTAGCGGGCCTCCAAGAGACCCAGTACTTC

v_gene: TRBV6-2/TRBV6-3
d_gene: -
abundance: few
j_gene: TRBJ2-1
CDR3aa: CASSLRTLWQFF
CDR3nt: TGTGCCAGCAGCTTACGGACTCTCTGGCAGTTCTTC

v_gene: TRBV19
d_gene: -
abundance: -
j_gene: TRBJ1-5
CDR3aa: CASGNGGGQPQHF
CDR3nt: TGTGCCAGTGGCAACGGGGGGGGACAGCCCCAGCATTTT

v_gene: TRBV12-3/TRBV12-4
d_gene: -
abundance: -
j_gene: TRBJ2-7
CDR3aa: CASSLHSGPTYEQYF
CDR3nt: TGTGCCAGCAGTCTCCATAGCGGTCCGACCTACGAGCAGTACTTC

v_gene: TRBV10-3
d_gene: TRBD1
abundance: -
j_gene: TRBJ1-2
CDR3aa: CAITGTGGLYGYTF
CDR3nt: TGTGCCATCACCGGAACAGGGGGACTCTATGGCTACACCTTC

v_gene: TRBV5-6
d_gene: TRBD2
abundance: few
j_gene: TRBJ2-1
CDR3aa: CASSLAGWGRAGPEQFF
CDR3nt: TGTGCCAGCAGCTTGGCCGGCTGGGGGAGGGCCGGTCCTGAGCAGTTCTTC

v_gene: TRBV30
d_gene: -
abundance: -
j_gene: TRBJ2-5
CDR3aa: CAWSVMMGGTQYF
CDR3nt: TGTGCCTGGAGTGTAATGATGGGGGGGACCCAGTACTTC

v_gene: TRBV3-1
d_gene: TRBD1
abundance: -
j_gene: TRBJ1-1
CDR3aa: CASSQMDRPNTEAFF
CDR3nt: TGTGCCAGCAGCCAGATGGACAGGCCGAACACTGAAGCTTTCTTT

v_gene: TRBV7-9
d_gene: -
abundance: -
j_gene: TRBJ2-2
CDR3aa: CASSLAGGPGELFF
CDR3nt: TGTGCCAGCAGCTTAGCAGGAGGGCCCGGGGAGCTGTTTTTT

v_gene: TRBV7-9
d_gene: TRBD1
abundance: -
j_gene: TRBJ1-5
CDR3aa: CASSPQGAGQPQHF
CDR3nt: TGTGCCAGCAGCCCTCAGGGGGCGGGTCAGCCCCAGCATTTT